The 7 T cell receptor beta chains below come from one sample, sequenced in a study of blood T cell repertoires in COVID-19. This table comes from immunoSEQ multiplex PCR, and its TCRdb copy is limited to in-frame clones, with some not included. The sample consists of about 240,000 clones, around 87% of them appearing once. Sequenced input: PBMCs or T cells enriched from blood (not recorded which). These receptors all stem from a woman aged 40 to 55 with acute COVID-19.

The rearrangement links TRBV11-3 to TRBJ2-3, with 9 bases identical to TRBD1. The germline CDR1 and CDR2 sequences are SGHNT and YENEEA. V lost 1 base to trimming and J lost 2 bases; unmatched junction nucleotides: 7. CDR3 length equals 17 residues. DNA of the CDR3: TGTGCCAGCAGCTTAGGAGGGACAGGGTGGAACACAGATACGCAGTATTTT. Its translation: CASSLGGTGWNTDTQYF.

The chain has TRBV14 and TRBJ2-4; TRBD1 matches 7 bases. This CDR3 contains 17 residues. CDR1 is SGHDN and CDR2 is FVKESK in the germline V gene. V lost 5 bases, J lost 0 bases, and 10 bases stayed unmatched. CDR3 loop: CASSTGTALIAKNIQYF. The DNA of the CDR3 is TGTGCCAGCAGCACTGGGACAGCCCTAATAGCCAAAAACATTCAGTACTTC.

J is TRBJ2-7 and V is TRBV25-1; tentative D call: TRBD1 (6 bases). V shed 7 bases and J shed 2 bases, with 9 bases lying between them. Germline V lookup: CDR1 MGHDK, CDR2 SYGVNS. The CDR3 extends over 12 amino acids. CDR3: CASTGTTYEQYF. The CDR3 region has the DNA TGTGCCAGCACCGGGACAACCTACGAGCAGTACTTC.

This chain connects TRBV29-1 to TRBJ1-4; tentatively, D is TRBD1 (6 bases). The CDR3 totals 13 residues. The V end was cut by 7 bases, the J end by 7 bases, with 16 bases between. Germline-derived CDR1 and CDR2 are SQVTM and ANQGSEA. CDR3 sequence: CSGGLQFGEKLFF. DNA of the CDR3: TGCAGCGGGGGGCTCCAGTTTGGTGAAAAACTGTTTTTT.

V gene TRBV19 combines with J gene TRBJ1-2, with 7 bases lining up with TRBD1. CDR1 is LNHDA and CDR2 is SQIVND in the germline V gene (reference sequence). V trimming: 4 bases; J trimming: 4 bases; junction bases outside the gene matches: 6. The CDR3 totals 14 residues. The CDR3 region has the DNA TGTGCCAGTAGTAAGACGACAGGGTCCTATGGCTACACCTTC. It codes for CASSKTTGSYGYTF.

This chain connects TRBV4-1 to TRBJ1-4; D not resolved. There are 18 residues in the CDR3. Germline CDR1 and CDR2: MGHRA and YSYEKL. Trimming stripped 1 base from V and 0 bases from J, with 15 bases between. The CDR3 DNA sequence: TGCGCCAGCAGCCAAGGTGCGAGAAACGAAGCAACTAATGAAAAACTGTTTTTT. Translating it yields CASSQGARNEATNEKLFF.

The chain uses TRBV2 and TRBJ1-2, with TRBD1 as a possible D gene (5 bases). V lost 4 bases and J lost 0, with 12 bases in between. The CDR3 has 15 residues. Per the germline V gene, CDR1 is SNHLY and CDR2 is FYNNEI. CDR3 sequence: CASSVRAGSNYGYTF. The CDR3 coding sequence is TGTGCCAGCAGTGTTCGGGCAGGGTCTAACTATGGCTACACCTTC.